This TCR beta chain was captured in a study of immune cell composition in non-small cell lung cancer. Normal lung was sampled as far from the tumour as possible, at least 3 cm. This clone was picked up one time. Clones were sequenced by immunoSEQ multiplex PCR, and TCRdb holds only the in-frame ones, with some missing. The sample shows a few thousand clones, roughly four fifths of them seen only once. The CDR3 sequence is 10 residues long. Trimming took off 4 bases at V and 5 bases at J, with 4 bases between the two ends. Germline V gene data show CDR1 as SQVTM and CDR2 as ANQGSEA. The chain recombines TRBV29-1 with TRBJ2-3; D not certain. The sequence came from a human donor with non-small cell lung cancer. Sequences were obtained from non-adjacent lung tissue. CDR3 DNA sequence: TGCAGCGTTGGAGGAGATACGCAGTATTTT. Translating gives CSVGGDTQYF.